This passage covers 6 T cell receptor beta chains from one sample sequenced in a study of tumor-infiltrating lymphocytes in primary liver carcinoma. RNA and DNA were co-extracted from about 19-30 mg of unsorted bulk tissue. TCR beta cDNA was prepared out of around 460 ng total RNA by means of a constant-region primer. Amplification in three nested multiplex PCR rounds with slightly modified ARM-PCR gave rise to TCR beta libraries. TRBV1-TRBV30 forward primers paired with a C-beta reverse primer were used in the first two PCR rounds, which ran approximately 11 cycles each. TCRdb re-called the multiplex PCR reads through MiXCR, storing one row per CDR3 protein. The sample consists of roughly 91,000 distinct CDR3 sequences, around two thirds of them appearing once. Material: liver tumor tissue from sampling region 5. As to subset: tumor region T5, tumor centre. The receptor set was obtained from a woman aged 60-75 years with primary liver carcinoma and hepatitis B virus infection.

The CDR3 reads CSVARQIGSYEQYF. CDR3 sequence (DNA): TGCAGTGTCGCAAGACAGATCGGATCCTACGAGCAGTACTTC. The V and J genes are TRBV29-1 and TRBJ2-7; a weak D match, TRBD1 (5 bases). The CDR3 totals 14 residues. Germline V gene data show CDR1 as SQVTM and CDR2 as ANQGSEA.

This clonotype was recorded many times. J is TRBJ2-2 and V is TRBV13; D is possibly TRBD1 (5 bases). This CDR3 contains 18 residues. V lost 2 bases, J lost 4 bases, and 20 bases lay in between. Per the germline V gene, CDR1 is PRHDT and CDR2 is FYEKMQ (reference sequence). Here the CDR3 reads CASSLNRQTSRSTGELFF. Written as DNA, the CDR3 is TGTGCCAGCAGCTTAAATAGACAGACATCCCGAAGCACCGGGGAGCTGTTTTTT.

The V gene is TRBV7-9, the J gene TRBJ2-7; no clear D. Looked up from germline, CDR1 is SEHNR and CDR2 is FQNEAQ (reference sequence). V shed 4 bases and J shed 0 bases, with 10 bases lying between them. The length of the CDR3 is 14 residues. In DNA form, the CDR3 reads TGTGCCAGCAGCTCGGATAGCCTCTCCTACGAGCAGTACTTC. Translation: CASSSDSLSYEQYF. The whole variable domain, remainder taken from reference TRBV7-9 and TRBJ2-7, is DTGVSQNPRHKITKRGQNVTFRCDPISEHNRLYWYRQTLGQGPEFLTYFQNEAQLEKSRLLSDRFSAERPKGSFSTLEIQRTEQGDSAMYLCASSSDSLSYEQYFGPGTRLTVT.

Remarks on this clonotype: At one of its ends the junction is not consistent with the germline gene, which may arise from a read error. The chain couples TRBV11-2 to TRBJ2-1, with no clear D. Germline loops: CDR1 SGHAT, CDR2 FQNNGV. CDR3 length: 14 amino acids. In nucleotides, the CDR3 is TGTGCCAGCGGCTTAGGGCTAGACTTCAATGAGCAGTTCTTC. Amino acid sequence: CASGLGLDFNEQFF.

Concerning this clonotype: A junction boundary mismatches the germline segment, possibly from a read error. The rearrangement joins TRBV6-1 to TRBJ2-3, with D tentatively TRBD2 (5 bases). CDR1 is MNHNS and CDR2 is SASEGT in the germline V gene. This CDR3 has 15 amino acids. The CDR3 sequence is CASTYGSGGTDKQYF. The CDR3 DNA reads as TGTGCTAGCACTTATGGAAGCGGTGGCACAGATAAGCAGTATTTT.

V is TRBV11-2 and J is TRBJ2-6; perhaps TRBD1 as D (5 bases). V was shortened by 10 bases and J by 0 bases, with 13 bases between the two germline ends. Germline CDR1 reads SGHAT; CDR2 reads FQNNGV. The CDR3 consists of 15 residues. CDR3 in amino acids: CANSHRHSGANVLTF. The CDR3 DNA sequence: TGTGCCAATAGCCACAGGCACTCTGGGGCCAACGTCCTGACTTTC.